This T cell receptor (beta chain) was recorded in a study of T-cell reconstitution after alpha-beta-depleted transplantation in children. Findings and caveats of the study: About two months after transplant, alpha-beta T cells reportedly came from several hundred expanded graft clones. At day 60, the high TCRbeta diversity found in some patients originated from recipient T cells and thymic progenitors that had survived. T-cell numbers and diversity one year post-transplant derived largely from freshly generated T cells.

CDR3 size: 14 residues. The V and J ends lost 6 bases and 7 bases respectively, with 13 bases between them. Germline V gene sequence: CDR1 KGHSH, CDR2 LQKENI. For TCRbeta, the library was prepared with unique molecular identifiers. TCRdb reprocessed the PCR reads with MiXCR, giving one entry per CDR3 protein. Of 65,000 to 85,000 distinct CDR3 sequences in the sample, roughly 10% were seen once. This clonotype was seen repeatedly, ten times or more. Its antigen is unidentified. The material was PBMCs, obtained before TCRalphabeta/CD19-depleted stem cell transplant. This clonotype was obtained from a boy aged 10-17 years with acute myeloid leukemia, due to receive a stem cell transplant. The genes are TRBV18 and TRBJ1-6; D unresolved. CDR3 in amino acids: CASSDVPRNSPLHF. DNA of the CDR3: TGTGCCAGCTCGGACGTGCCTAGAAATTCACCCCTCCACTTT.